This TCR beta chain appears in the sequencing data of a study of T cell changes during pregnancy in multiple sclerosis. Profiling relied on immunoSEQ multiplex PCR, and the TCRdb table lists in-frame clones only, not all of them. The sample holds 40,000 to 45,000 clones, roughly 94% seen once. This clone has a single count. The TCR comes from a female donor with multiple sclerosis, enrolled in a pregnancy study. The sample was peripheral blood, taken in the third trimester of pregnancy.

The CDR3 sequence: CASSIRTASYEQYF. The CDR3 DNA reads as TGTGCCAGTAGTATAAGGACAGCCTCCTACGAGCAGTACTTC. The chain links TRBV19 to TRBJ2-7, with D maybe TRBD1 (6 bases). The CDR3 has 14 amino acids. Per the germline V gene, CDR1 is LNHDA and CDR2 is SQIVND (reference sequence). Trimming left V 2 bases short and J 0 bases short, with 8 bases between.